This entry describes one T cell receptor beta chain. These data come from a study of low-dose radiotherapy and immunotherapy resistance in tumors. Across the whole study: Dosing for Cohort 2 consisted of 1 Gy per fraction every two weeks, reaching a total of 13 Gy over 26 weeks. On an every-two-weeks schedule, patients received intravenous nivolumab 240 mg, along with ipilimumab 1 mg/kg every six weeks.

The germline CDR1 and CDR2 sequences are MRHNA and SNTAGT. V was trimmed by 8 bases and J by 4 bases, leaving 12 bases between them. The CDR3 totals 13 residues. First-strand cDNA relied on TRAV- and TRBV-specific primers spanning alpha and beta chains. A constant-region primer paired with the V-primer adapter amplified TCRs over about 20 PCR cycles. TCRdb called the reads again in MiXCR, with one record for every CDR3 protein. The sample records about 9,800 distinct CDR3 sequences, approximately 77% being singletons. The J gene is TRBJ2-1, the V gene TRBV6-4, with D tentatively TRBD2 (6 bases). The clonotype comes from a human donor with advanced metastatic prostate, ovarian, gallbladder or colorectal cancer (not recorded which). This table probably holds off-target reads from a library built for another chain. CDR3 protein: CASSREIYNEQFF. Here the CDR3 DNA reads TGTGCCAGCTCGCGGGAAATATACAATGAGCAGTTCTTC.